This TCR beta chain was identified in a study of blood T cell repertoires in COVID-19. For the study at large: COVID-19 samples, acute and convalescent, were from the United States, Italy and Spain.

The data were produced by immunoSEQ multiplex PCR, yet TCRdb's version contains in-frame clones alone and is incomplete. The table records roughly 40,000 clones, roughly 90% of them present only once. There are 16 residues in the CDR3. Germline V gene lookup returns CDR1 SGHDN and CDR2 FVKESK. V trimming: 2 bases; J trimming: 2 bases; junction bases outside the gene matches: 2. This receptor was identified in a human donor in a cohort sampled during active COVID-19. The chain combines TRBV14 with TRBJ2-6; 8 bases are a match to TRBD1. Specimen: peripheral blood. Written as DNA, the CDR3 is TGTGCCAGCAGCCAACTGACAGGGGCTGGGGCCAACGTCCTGACTTTC. This gives the protein CASSQLTGAGANVLTF.